This T cell receptor (beta chain) originates from a study of regulatory T cells in long-lasting Graves disease. Indicated time point: persistent/refractory GD, antithyroid drugs over 5 years with positive TRAb. There was RNA extracted from PBMCs, and the TCR library was made from it. Building the TCR beta libraries relied on iRepertoire HTBI primers, and CDR3 regions underwent Arm-PCR. TCRdb re-called the multiplex PCR reads through MiXCR, storing one row per CDR3 protein. Of around 300,000 distinct CDR3 sequences listed, around 21% are singletons. The CDR3 spans 13 residues. Trimming stripped 0 bases from V and 5 bases from J, with 5 bases between. In germline, CDR1 is MNHEY, CDR2 SVGEGT.

The sequenced sample was peripheral blood mononuclear cells (PBMCs), obtained when the disease was refractory, from a patient treated with antithyroid drugs. The chain couples TRBV6-2 or TRBV6-3 to TRBJ2-1; D is unclear. The source of this sequence is a female donor with Graves disease. This CDR3 is CASSYSMDNEQFF. CDR3 DNA sequence: TGTGCCAGCAGTTACTCGATGGACAATGAGCAGTTCTTC.